The T cell receptor beta chain described here comes from a study of cytomegalovirus exposure and HLA in healthy donors. General study findings and limits: More clonal expansion characterized HLA-associated TCR beta chains than equally common others in a later analysis.

The CDR3 covers 14 residues. Per germline, CDR1 SGHRS and CDR2 YFSETQ. The trim removed 4 bases at V and 8 bases at J, leaving 10 bases unmatched. With 60 Vbeta and 13 Jbeta primers, the PCR was carried out. Method: immunoSEQ multiplex PCR; TCRdb's copy keeps in-frame clones and lacks some. This sample has around 100,000 clones, with around 79% found just once. Notes on this clone: The antigen is unknown.

Healthy bone marrow donors made up the cohort. The chain combines TRBV5-1 with TRBJ1-2; 8 nucleotides align to TRBD1. The receptor's source is a woman in her thirties or forties in good health and CMV-seronegative. Sequencing was done on a sample of PBMCs. CDR3: CASSTAGQGEGYTF. CDR3 in DNA: TGCGCCAGCAGCACCGCCGGACAGGGTGAGGGCTACACCTTC.